The present entry profiles one T cell receptor (beta chain) with its context. The antigen is undetermined. This record comes from a study of EBV T-cell therapy then PD-1 blockade in nasopharyngeal carcinoma. CDR3 length equals 15 residues. V was trimmed by 4 bases and J by 2 bases, leaving 15 bases between them. Germline CDR1 ENHRY, CDR2 SYGVKD. This table comes from immunoSEQ multiplex PCR, and its TCRdb copy is limited to in-frame clones, with some not included. The data contain 20,000 to 25,000 clones, 65% to 85% of them singletons. Sample treatment: AdE1-LMPpoly-expanded autologous EBV-specific T-cell therapy followed by anti-PD-1 nivolumab.

The rearrangement joins TRBV10-3 to TRBJ2-7; D may be TRBD2 (6 bases). The clonotype originates from a man aged 40-50 years with nasopharyngeal carcinoma. Sequenced here: CD8+ T cells from blood, sampled at day -245 from a patient whose treatment included autologous EBV-specific T cells and nivolumab. The CDR3 DNA is TGTGCCATCAGTGCAGCCGGGACTTCAACCTACGAGCAGTACTTC. Encoded protein: CAISAAGTSTYEQYF.